Shown below are 24 T cell receptor beta chains from a single sample sequenced in a study of tumor-infiltrating lymphocytes in localized non-small cell lung cancer. Profiled with immunoSEQ multiplex PCR; TCRdb holds only in-frame clones, not every one. Altogether 10,000 or so clones are present, about two thirds being singletons, with the ten largest covering around 15%. Sequenced: lung tumor tissue. These receptors were obtained from a human donor with non-small cell lung cancer.

The V gene is TRBV7-9, the J gene TRBJ2-7; D possibly matches TRBD1 or TRBD2 (5 bases each). V gave up 3 bases and J gave up 8 bases, with 11 bases separating them. Germline lookup yields CDR1 SEHNR and CDR2 FQNEAQ (reference sequence). This CDR3 is 12 amino acids long. This chain's CDR3 is CASSLDTGQQYF. CDR3 nucleotide sequence: TGTGCCAGCAGCTTGGATACGGGACAGCAGTACTTC.

By its share, this clone is medium-sized. This chain joins TRBV7-9 and TRBJ2-7; D unclear. CDR3 length: 17 residues. Germline values: CDR1 SEHNR, CDR2 FQNEAQ (reference sequence). Trimming pared 1 base from V and 4 bases from J, leaving 20 bases between. The CDR3 sequence: CASSLEWKPGSFYEQYF. The DNA of the CDR3 is TGTGCCAGCAGCTTAGAATGGAAGCCCGGCTCTTTTTACGAGCAGTACTTC.

The chain employs TRBV4-3 and TRBJ1-3; 8 bases are a match to TRBD1. The CDR3 contains 17 residues. Germline V gives CDR1 LGHNA, CDR2 YSLEER. The ends lost 6 bases at V and 0 bases at J; junction bases unmatched: 10. CDR3 protein: CASSPVTGVFSGNTIYF. For the CDR3, the DNA is TGCGCCAGCAGTCCGGTGACAGGGGTTTTCTCTGGAAACACCATATATTTT.

The J gene is TRBJ2-7, the V gene TRBV9, with 9 bases aligning to TRBD2. The CDR3 sequence is 15 residues long. Germline CDR1 and CDR2: SGDLS and YYNGEE. The junction had 8 bases not matched to a gene; V was cut back by 5 bases and J by 2 bases. The CDR3 coding sequence is TGTGCCAGCAGGTCCGGAGCGGGGGGAACCTACGAGCAGTACTTC. Residues: CASRSGAGGTYEQYF.

V gene TRBV18 combines with J gene TRBJ2-2, with 10 bases matching TRBD2. The CDR3 extends over 17 amino acids. Germline lookup yields CDR1 KGHSH and CDR2 LQKENI. The junction had 8 bases not matched to a gene; V was cut back by 3 bases and J by 4 bases. CDR3 sequence (DNA): TGTGCCAGCTCACCTACCGGGACTAGCGCGAGCACCGGGGAGCTGTTTTTT. The encoded protein is CASSPTGTSASTGELFF.

The V call is TRBV18, the J call TRBJ1-5, with TRBD1 as a possible D gene (6 bases). The V gene's germline CDR1 is KGHSH and CDR2 LQKENI. The CDR3 is made up of 13 amino acids. V dropped 5 bases and J dropped 8 bases, with 13 bases sitting between them. CDR3 nucleotide sequence: TGTGCCAGCTCAAGGGGGGGGGTAAAGCCCCAGCATTTT. As protein: CASSRGGVKPQHF.

In its sample, this clone was seen once. CDR3 sequence (DNA): TGCGCCAGCAGCCCCACGCCAGGGACGCGAGGGAACACCATATATTTT. It translates to CASSPTPGTRGNTIYF. The chain uses TRBV5-1 and TRBJ1-3, with TRBD1 as a possible D gene (5 bases). V was shortened by 4 bases and J by 7 bases, with 21 bases between the two germline ends. The CDR3 totals 16 residues. Germline V gives CDR1 SGHRS, CDR2 YFSETQ.

This chain connects TRBV6-1 to TRBJ1-6; D not resolved. This CDR3 region has 15 residues. Germline V lookup: CDR1 MNHNS, CDR2 SASEGT. Trimming took off 2 bases at V and 6 bases at J, with 11 bases between the two ends. The CDR3 DNA is TGTGCCAGCAGTGAAATGACATCAGCTAATTCACCCCTCCACTTT. Translated, it gives CASSEMTSANSPLHF.

V gene TRBV15 combines with J gene TRBJ1-1; tentatively, D is TRBD1 (5 bases). Germline V lookup: CDR1 LNHNV, CDR2 YYDKDF (reference sequence). The germline V and J ends were trimmed by 1 base and 3 bases, with 18 bases remaining between them. The CDR3 runs 17 residues. The chain's CDR3 is CATSRGGAWGEDTEAFF. CDR3 DNA: TGTGCCACCAGCAGAGGAGGGGCTTGGGGGGAGGACACTGAAGCTTTCTTT.

J is TRBJ2-5 and V is TRBV14, with D possibly matching TRBD1 (6 bases). The V and J ends lost 5 bases and 4 bases respectively, with 11 bases between them. CDR3 length equals 13 residues. Looked up from germline, CDR1 is SGHDN and CDR2 is FVKESK. The CDR3 reads CASSYVGAETQYF. CDR3 in DNA: TGTGCCAGCAGCTACGTGGGGGCAGAGACCCAGTACTTC.

V usage is TRBV6-1 and J usage is TRBJ1-5, with TRBD1 as a possible D gene (5 bases). Germline V gene data show CDR1 as MNHNS and CDR2 as SASEGT. This CDR3 region has 15 residues. The V end lost 2 bases, the J end lost 0 bases, and 8 bases lay between the germline ends. CDR3 region: CASSEWDGSNQPQHF. DNA of the CDR3: TGTGCCAGCAGTGAATGGGACGGTAGCAATCAGCCCCAGCATTTT.

The chain carries TRBV9 and TRBJ1-2; the match to TRBD1 covers 8 bases. The junction had 8 bases not matched to a gene; V was cut back by 2 bases and J by 5 bases. Per germline, CDR1 SGDLS and CDR2 YYNGEE. This CDR3 has 15 residues. CDR3 region: CASSVSRGQGYGYTF. CDR3 sequence (DNA): TGTGCCAGCAGCGTCAGCAGGGGGCAAGGTTATGGCTACACCTTC.

V gene TRBV6-6 combines with J gene TRBJ2-7, with D unclear. The CDR3 totals 11 residues. Germline V gene lookup returns CDR1 MNHNY and CDR2 SVGAGI (reference sequence). V gave up 5 bases and J gave up 0 bases, with 2 bases separating them. In DNA, the CDR3 is TGTGCCAGCAGTGGCTCCTACGAGCAGTACTTC. Protein sequence: CASSGSYEQYF.

The V and J genes are TRBV7-2 and TRBJ1-5; D perhaps matches TRBD1 (5 bases). Trimming took 4 bases from V and 1 from J, leaving 17 bases between them. The germline V gene has CDR1 SGHTA and CDR2 FQGNSA. This CDR3 comprises 17 residues. CDR3 in amino acids: CASSWHQGVGSNQPQHF. DNA for the CDR3: TGTGCCAGCAGCTGGCACCAGGGAGTGGGGAGCAATCAGCCCCAGCATTTT.

This chain connects TRBV9 to TRBJ2-1; D is uncertain. Per the germline V gene, CDR1 is SGDLS and CDR2 is YYNGEE. V was shortened by 1 base and J by 8 bases, with 10 bases between the two germline ends. This CDR3 comprises 13 residues. CDR3 in DNA: TGTGCCAGCAGCGTACACCCCCCCGATGAGCAGTTCTTC. Protein product: CASSVHPPDEQFF.

V and J are TRBV5-1 and TRBJ1-2; D perhaps matches TRBD1 (6 bases). There are 14 residues in the CDR3. The V gene lost 4 bases and the J gene lost 8 bases, with 18 bases spanning the gap. Looked up from germline, CDR1 is SGHRS and CDR2 is YFSETQ. The CDR3 bases are TGCGCCAGCAGCCACATGACAGGTGACGGAGGCTACACCTTC. Encoded protein: CASSHMTGDGGYTF.

The chain combines TRBV7-2 with TRBJ1-1; a weak D match, TRBD1 (5 bases). With 5 bases removed from V and 4 bases from J, the gap between germline ends came to 14 bases. CDR3 length equals 14 residues. Germline loops: CDR1 SGHTA, CDR2 FQGNSA. CDR3 sequence (DNA): TGTGCCAGCAGCCAAAGCCCGGGGCTCACTGAAGCTTTCTTT. Translating gives CASSQSPGLTEAFF.

The J gene is TRBJ2-2, the V gene TRBV4-2, with D possibly being TRBD1 (8 bases). This CDR3 has 15 amino acids. From germline, CDR1 is LGHNA and CDR2 YNFKEQ. Trimming left V 0 bases short and J 5 bases short, with 10 bases between. The CDR3 loop reads CASSQEQGGTGELFF. As DNA, the CDR3 is TGTGCCAGCAGCCAAGAACAGGGGGGGACCGGGGAGCTGTTTTTT.

V gene TRBV11-3 combines with J gene TRBJ2-5; the D is unclear. This CDR3 region has 14 residues. Germline V gene sequence: CDR1 SGHNT, CDR2 YENEEA. Trimming removed 1 base from V and 2 bases from J, with 8 bases in between. Here the CDR3 DNA reads TGTGCCAGCAGCTTAGTCCAAGGGCAAGAGACCCAGTACTTC. Residues: CASSLVQGQETQYF. The full variable domain, with the rest looked up from reference TRBV11-3 and TRBJ2-5, is EAGVVQSPRYKIIEKKQPVAFWCNPISGHNTLYWYLQNLGQGPELLIRYENEEAVDDSQLPKDRFSAERLKGVDSTLKIQPAELGDSAVYLCASSLVQGQETQYFGPGTRLLVL.

This clone was counted a single time. The chain recombines TRBV5-1 with TRBJ1-5; maybe TRBD1 (5 bases). The V gene's germline CDR1 is SGHRS and CDR2 YFSETQ. The V gene lost 1 base and the J gene lost 4 bases, with 12 bases spanning the gap. This CDR3 is 15 amino acids long. This CDR3 reads CASSLTGTFNQPQHF. CDR3 in DNA: TGCGCCAGCAGCTTGACAGGAACCTTTAATCAGCCCCAGCATTTT.

The chain links TRBV9 to TRBJ2-7; 8 bases line up with TRBD2. The CDR3 totals 15 residues. Per the germline V gene, CDR1 is SGDLS and CDR2 is YYNGEE. Losses at the gene ends were 3 bases for V and 0 bases for J; bases not matched to a gene: 5. The CDR3 region is CASSATSASSYEQYF. CDR3 nucleotides: TGTGCCAGCAGCGCGACTAGCGCCAGCTCCTACGAGCAGTACTTC. Full variable domain (remainder filled in from reference TRBV9 and TRBJ2-7): DSGVTQTPKHLITATGQRVTLRCSPRSGDLSVYWYQQSLDQGLQFLIQYYNGEERAKGNILERFSAQQFPDLHSELNLSSLELGDSALYFCASSATSASSYEQYFGPGTRLTVT.

The rearrangement joins TRBV4-3 to TRBJ1-5, with 11 bases that match TRBD1. J lost 7 bases, V lost 2 bases, and 7 bases had no gene match. CDR3 length: 16 residues. Germline V gene lookup returns CDR1 LGHNA and CDR2 YSLEER. CDR3 sequence (DNA): TGCGCCAGCAGCCAAACAACCGGGACAGGGGGACAGCCCCAGCATTTT. It is translated as CASSQTTGTGGQPQHF.

This rearrangement joins TRBV28 to TRBJ1-5, with 8 bases aligning to TRBD1. The germline V gene has CDR1 MDHEN and CDR2 SYDVKM. The CDR3 spans 16 residues. Trimming removed 8 bases from V and 0 bases from J; junction bases left unmatched: 9. CDR3 in DNA: TGTGCCAGCTCCGGGACAGGTTTATATAGCAATCAGCCCCAGCATTTT. It codes for CASSGTGLYSNQPQHF.

The chain links TRBV19 to TRBJ1-5; D unclear. The ends were cut back, 3 bases at V and 1 base at J, with 4 bases in the middle. The CDR3 contains 13 residues. Germline loops: CDR1 LNHDA, CDR2 SQIVND (reference sequence). CDR3 sequence: CASSIKSNQPQHF. As DNA, the CDR3 is TGTGCCAGTAGTATTAAGAGCAATCAGCCCCAGCATTTT.